A selection of T cell receptor beta chains follows, all from one sample in a study of blood T cell repertoires in COVID-19. The method was immunoSEQ multiplex PCR; TCRdb's version includes in-frame clones alone and lacks a portion of them. The sample yields 300,000 to 350,000 clones, 88% seen once. Sequenced input: PBMCs or T cells enriched from blood (not recorded which). These receptors were collected from a young man who had recovered from COVID-19. Each CDR3 is given with its conserved first and last residue. The order of the fields is clone size, V gene, D gene, J gene, CDR3 protein, CDR3 DNA. D genes are given only for firm matches. The size entry is marked missing in some rows and otherwise reads once, few, many or a size class.

clone_size: -
v_call: TRBV28
d_call: TRBD2
j_call: TRBJ2-7
cdr3_aa: CASPPSGPSGVQTPTPYEQYF
cdr3_nt: TGTGCCAGCCCCCCGAGTGGGCCTAGCGGGGTCCAAACTCCGACCCCCTACGAGCAGTACTTC

clone_size: -
v_call: TRBV5-1
d_call: -
j_call: TRBJ1-3
cdr3_aa: CASSFVGESGNTIYF
cdr3_nt: TGCGCCAGCAGTTTTGTCGGGGAATCTGGAAACACCATATATTTT

clone_size: -
v_call: TRBV5-4
d_call: TRBD1
j_call: TRBJ1-5
cdr3_aa: CASSLDRGQGQPQHF
cdr3_nt: TGTGCCAGCAGCTTGGACAGGGGGCAGGGTCAGCCCCAGCATTTT

clone_size: few
v_call: TRBV6-5
d_call: -
j_call: TRBJ2-7
cdr3_aa: CASSHSAADEQYF
cdr3_nt: TGTGCCAGCAGCCACTCCGCGGCGGACGAGCAGTACTTC

clone_size: -
v_call: TRBV5-8
d_call: -
j_call: TRBJ1-5
cdr3_aa: CASSLEAGDYNQPQHF
cdr3_nt: TGTGCCAGCAGCTTGGAGGCAGGCGATTACAATCAGCCCCAGCATTTT

clone_size: -
v_call: TRBV12-3/TRBV12-4
d_call: TRBD1
j_call: TRBJ1-2
cdr3_aa: CASSRDSYGYTF
cdr3_nt: TGTGCCAGCAGTCGGGACAGTTATGGCTACACCTTC

clone_size: -
v_call: TRBV3-1/TRBV3-2
d_call: TRBD2
j_call: TRBJ2-3
cdr3_aa: CASRWTSGAEDTQYF
cdr3_nt: TGTGCCAGCAGATGGACTAGCGGGGCTGAAGATACGCAGTATTTT

clone_size: -
v_call: TRBV5-1
d_call: -
j_call: TRBJ1-2
cdr3_aa: CASSLGSTDGYTF
cdr3_nt: TGCGCCAGCAGCCTGGGCTCAACGGATGGCTACACCTTC

clone_size: -
v_call: TRBV5-7
d_call: -
j_call: TRBJ1-4
cdr3_aa: CASTCGGHPYEKLFF
cdr3_nt: TGTGCCAGCACCTGTGGCGGGCACCCGTATGAAAAACTGTTTTTT

clone_size: -
v_call: TRBV27
d_call: -
j_call: TRBJ2-7
cdr3_aa: CASRSWTSSSYEQYF
cdr3_nt: TGTGCCAGCAGATCCTGGACAAGCAGCTCCTACGAGCAGTACTTC

clone_size: -
v_call: TRBV28
d_call: -
j_call: TRBJ2-1
cdr3_aa: CASSSQGRDRDEQFF
cdr3_nt: TGTGCCAGCAGTTCCCAGGGTAGGGATAGGGATGAGCAGTTCTTC

clone_size: -
v_call: TRBV30
d_call: -
j_call: TRBJ1-6
cdr3_aa: CAWSQGRGHSPLHF
cdr3_nt: TGTGCCTGGAGTCAGGGCAGGGGACATTCACCCCTCCACTTT

clone_size: -
v_call: TRBV24-1
d_call: TRBD1
j_call: TRBJ2-1
cdr3_aa: CATSDASGTDDPNEQFF
cdr3_nt: TGTGCCACCAGTGATGCCTCCGGGACAGACGACCCCAATGAGCAGTTCTTC

clone_size: -
v_call: TRBV30
d_call: -
j_call: TRBJ1-6
cdr3_aa: CAWSVSGNSYNSPLHF
cdr3_nt: TGTGCCTGGAGTGTAAGCGGTAACTCCTATAATTCACCCCTCCACTTT

clone_size: -
v_call: TRBV9
d_call: TRBD2
j_call: TRBJ2-3
cdr3_aa: CASSVSLAASSTDTQYF
cdr3_nt: TGTGCCAGCAGCGTCTCTCTAGCGGCCTCTAGCACAGATACGCAGTATTTT

clone_size: -
v_call: TRBV30
d_call: TRBD1
j_call: TRBJ1-6
cdr3_aa: CAWGGLSATGVGSPLHF
cdr3_nt: TGTGCCTGGGGGGGGCTTTCCGCGACAGGGGTCGGTTCACCCCTCCACTTT

clone_size: -
v_call: TRBV2
d_call: -
j_call: TRBJ2-2
cdr3_aa: CASSEDALASNTGELFF
cdr3_nt: TGTGCCAGCAGTGAAGATGCCCTAGCGTCGAACACCGGGGAGCTGTTTTTT

clone_size: -
v_call: TRBV7-6
d_call: -
j_call: TRBJ1-3
cdr3_aa: CASSSGHQAGNTIYF
cdr3_nt: TGTGCCAGCAGCTCTGGACACCAAGCTGGAAACACCATATATTTT

clone_size: -
v_call: TRBV7-9
d_call: -
j_call: TRBJ2-5
cdr3_aa: CASKWEETQYF
cdr3_nt: TGTGCCAGCAAATGGGAGGAGACCCAGTACTTC

clone_size: -
v_call: TRBV4-2
d_call: -
j_call: TRBJ1-1
cdr3_aa: CASSPRGRMNTEAFF
cdr3_nt: TGTGCCAGCAGCCCGCGGGGACGAATGAACACTGAAGCTTTCTTT

clone_size: -
v_call: TRBV28
d_call: TRBD1
j_call: TRBJ2-1
cdr3_aa: CASSLLTGGVRNEQFF
cdr3_nt: TGTGCCAGCAGTTTACTCACAGGGGGCGTCCGCAATGAGCAGTTCTTC

clone_size: -
v_call: TRBV6-2/TRBV6-3
d_call: -
j_call: TRBJ1-1
cdr3_aa: CASSEVATEAFF
cdr3_nt: TGTGCCAGCAGCGAAGTAGCCACTGAAGCTTTCTTT

clone_size: -
v_call: TRBV19
d_call: TRBD1
j_call: TRBJ2-3
cdr3_aa: CASSVSGTGAADTQYF
cdr3_nt: TGTGCCAGTAGTGTCTCCGGGACAGGGGCTGCAGATACGCAGTATTTT